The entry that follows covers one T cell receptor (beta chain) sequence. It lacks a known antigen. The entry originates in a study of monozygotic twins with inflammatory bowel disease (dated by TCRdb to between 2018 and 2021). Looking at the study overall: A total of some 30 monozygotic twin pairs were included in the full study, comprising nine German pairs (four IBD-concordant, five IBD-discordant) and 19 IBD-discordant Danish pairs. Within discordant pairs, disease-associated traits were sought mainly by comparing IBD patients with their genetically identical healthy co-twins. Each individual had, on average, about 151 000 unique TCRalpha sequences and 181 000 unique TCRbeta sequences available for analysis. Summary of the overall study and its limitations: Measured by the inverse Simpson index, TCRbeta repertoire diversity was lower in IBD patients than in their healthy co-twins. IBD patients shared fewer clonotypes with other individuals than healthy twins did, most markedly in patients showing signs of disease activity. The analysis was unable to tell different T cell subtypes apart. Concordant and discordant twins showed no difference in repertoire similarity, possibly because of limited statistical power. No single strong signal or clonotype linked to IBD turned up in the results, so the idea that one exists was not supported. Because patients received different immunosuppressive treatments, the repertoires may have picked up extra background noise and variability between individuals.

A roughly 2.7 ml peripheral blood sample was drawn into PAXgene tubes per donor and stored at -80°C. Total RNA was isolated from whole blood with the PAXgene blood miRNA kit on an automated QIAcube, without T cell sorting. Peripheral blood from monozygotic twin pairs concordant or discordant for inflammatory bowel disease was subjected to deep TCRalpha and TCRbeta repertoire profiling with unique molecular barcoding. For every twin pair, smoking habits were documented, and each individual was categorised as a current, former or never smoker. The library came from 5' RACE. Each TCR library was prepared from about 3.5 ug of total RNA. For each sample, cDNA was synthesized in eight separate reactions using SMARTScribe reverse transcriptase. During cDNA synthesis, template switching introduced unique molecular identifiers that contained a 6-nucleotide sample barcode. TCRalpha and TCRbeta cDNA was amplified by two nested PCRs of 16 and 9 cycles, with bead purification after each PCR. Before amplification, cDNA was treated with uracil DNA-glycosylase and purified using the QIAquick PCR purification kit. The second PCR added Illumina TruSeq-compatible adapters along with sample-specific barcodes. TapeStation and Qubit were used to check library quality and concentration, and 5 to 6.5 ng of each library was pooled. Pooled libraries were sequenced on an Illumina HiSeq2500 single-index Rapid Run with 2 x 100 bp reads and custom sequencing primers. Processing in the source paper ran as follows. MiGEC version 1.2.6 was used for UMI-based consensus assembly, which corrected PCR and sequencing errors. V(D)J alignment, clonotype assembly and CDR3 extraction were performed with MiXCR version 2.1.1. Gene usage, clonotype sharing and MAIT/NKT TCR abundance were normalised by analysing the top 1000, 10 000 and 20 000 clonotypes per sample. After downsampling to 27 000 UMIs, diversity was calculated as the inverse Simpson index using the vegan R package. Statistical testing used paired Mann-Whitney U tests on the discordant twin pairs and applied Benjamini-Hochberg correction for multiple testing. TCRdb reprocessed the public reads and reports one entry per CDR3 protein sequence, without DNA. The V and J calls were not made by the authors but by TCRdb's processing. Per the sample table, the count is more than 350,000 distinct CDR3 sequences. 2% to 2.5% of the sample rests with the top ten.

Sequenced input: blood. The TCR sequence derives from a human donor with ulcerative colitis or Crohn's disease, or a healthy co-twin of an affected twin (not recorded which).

The CDR3 protein: CATHLNEHEQYF. The sequence is built from TRBV2 and TRBJ2-7. Including cysteine and phenylalanine, the CDR3 has 12 amino acids. No DNA is given. CDR1 and CDR2 are drawn from the germline V gene: SNHLY, FYNNEI.